Listed here are 27 T cell receptor beta chains from one sample, sequenced in a study of blood T cell repertoires in COVID-19. Produced via immunoSEQ multiplex PCR; TCRdb's table is partial and in-frame only. Among 140,000 or so clones, 65% to 80% were seen once, and the ten largest hold approximately 2%. The material sequenced was peripheral blood. All receptors derive from a woman between 55 and 75 years old with acute or convalescent COVID-19.

The chain carries TRBV6-5 and TRBJ1-5, with unresolved D. The CDR3 contains 13 residues. V shed 10 bases and J shed 5 bases, with 15 bases lying between them. Germline CDR1 and CDR2: MNHEY and SVGAGI. The CDR3 loop reads CAIQEGIHQPQHF. The CDR3 DNA reads as TGTGCCATACAAGAGGGTATCCATCAGCCCCAGCATTTT.

The chain couples TRBV2 to TRBJ1-1; the D gene is possibly TRBD1 (5 bases). The germline V gene has CDR1 SNHLY and CDR2 FYNNEI. This CDR3 spans 13 amino acids. The V and J ends lost 5 bases and 4 bases respectively, with 11 bases between them. The chain's CDR3 is CASSFREGTEAFF. The CDR3 nucleotides read TGTGCCAGCAGTTTCAGGGAGGGCACTGAAGCTTTCTTT.

The CDR3: CASSLQGRWEKLFF. In nucleotides, the CDR3 is TGTGCCAGCAGTTTACAGGGTCGTTGGGAAAAACTGTTTTTT. This rearrangement joins TRBV28 to TRBJ1-4; D is perhaps TRBD1 (5 bases). V lost 2 bases and J 8 bases, leaving 12 bases between the germline ends. Per germline, CDR1 MDHEN and CDR2 SYDVKM. The CDR3 loop spans 14 amino acids.

The rearrangement uses TRBV7-9 and TRBJ1-4, with D possibly being TRBD1 (5 bases). Germline V CDR1 and CDR2: SEHNR, FQNEAQ (reference sequence). Trimming left V 0 bases short and J 10 bases short, with 15 bases between. The CDR3 has 15 residues. CDR3 bases: TGTGCCAGCAGCTTAGCAGGGGCTCCCATGAGAAAACTGTTTTTT. Translation: CASSLAGAPMRKLFF.

The rearrangement uses TRBV5-1 and TRBJ2-2; 7 bases agree with TRBD1. With 0 bases clipped from V and 5 bases from J, the junction kept 4 bases outside the gene matches. The CDR3 length is 15 residues. Per germline, CDR1 SGHRS and CDR2 YFSETQ. The CDR3 bases are TGCGCCAGCAGCTTGGGTCCAGGGGGAACCGGGGAGCTGTTTTTT. It translates to CASSLGPGGTGELFF. Complete variable domain (other parts from reference TRBV5-1 and TRBJ2-2): KAGVTQTPRYLIKTRGQQVTLSCSPISGHRSVSWYQQTPGQGLQFLFEYFSETQRNKGNFPGRFSGRQFSNSRSEMNVSTLELGDSALYLCASSLGPGGTGELFFGEGSRLTVL.

This chain uses TRBV6-5 with TRBJ1-5; TRBD1 matches 11 bases. This CDR3 contains 15 residues. V was clipped by 7 bases and J by 9 bases; unmatched bases: 11. Germline values: CDR1 MNHEY, CDR2 SVGAGI. The CDR3 sequence: CASTADRGRGMPQHF. The CDR3, as DNA: TGTGCCAGCACCGCGGACAGGGGGCGGGGAATGCCCCAGCATTTT.

This clone was picked up one time. The V and J genes are TRBV2 and TRBJ2-7, with TRBD2 matching over 13 bases. The CDR3 runs to 15 residues. Trimming cost V 9 bases and J 4 bases; bases outside gene matches: 9. The germline CDR1 and CDR2 sequences are SNHLY and FYNNEI. Written as DNA, the CDR3 is TGTGCCAGTTCACTAGCGGGAGGGCCCTCTTACGAGCAGTACTTC. Translation gives CASSLAGGPSYEQYF. Based on the CDR3 plus reference TRBV2 and TRBJ2-7, the full variable domain is EPEVTQTPSHQVTQMGQEVILRCVPISNHLYFYWYRQILGQKVEFLVSFYNNEISEKSEIFDDQFSVERPDGSNFTLKIRSTKLEDSAMYFCASSLAGGPSYEQYFGPGTRLTVT.

The rearrangement links TRBV28 to TRBJ2-1, with D possibly matching TRBD2 (5 bases). The germline gives CDR1 MDHEN, CDR2 SYDVKM. This CDR3 is 15 amino acids long. The V and J ends lost 5 bases and 0 bases respectively, with 11 bases between them. CDR3 bases: TGTGCCAGCAGTAGGCGGGTAAGCTCCTACAATGAGCAGTTCTTC. It is translated as CASSRRVSSYNEQFF.

V usage is TRBV12-3 or TRBV12-4 and J usage is TRBJ2-7; possible D gene TRBD1, 6 bases. CDR3 length: 12 residues. Trimming took 6 bases from V and 3 from J, leaving 9 bases between them. CDR3 loop: CASRGQIYEQYF. Written as DNA, the CDR3 is TGTGCCAGCAGGGGACAAATCTACGAGCAGTACTTC.

This sequence joins TRBV7-9 and TRBJ2-1; maybe TRBD2 (6 bases). Germline V CDR1 and CDR2: SEHNR, FQNEAQ (reference sequence). CDR3 length: 16 residues. Trimming took 2 bases from V and 8 from J, leaving 19 bases between them. This CDR3 reads CASSLRPGDAFDEQFF. CDR3 DNA: TGTGCCAGCAGCTTAAGACCGGGAGATGCATTCGATGAGCAGTTCTTC.

This sequence joins TRBV27 and TRBJ2-2; D is possibly TRBD1 (5 bases). The CDR3 is 14 residues long. Between the trimmed V and J ends, which lost 6 bases and 3 bases, there was a span of 11 bases. Germline CDR1 reads MNHEY; CDR2 reads SMNVEV (reference sequence). CDR3 DNA sequence: TGTGCCAGCAGATCAGGGCCGTACACCGGGGAGCTGTTTTTT. Its protein is CASRSGPYTGELFF.

The chain carries TRBV9 and TRBJ1-3; 9 nucleotides agree with TRBD1. This CDR3 comprises 16 residues. Germline-derived CDR1 and CDR2 are SGDLS and YYNGEE. V lost 4 bases and J lost 1; bases outside the gene matches: 6. CDR3 region: CASSPRGQGSGNTIYF. CDR3 coding DNA: TGTGCCAGCAGCCCCCGGGGACAGGGTTCTGGAAACACCATATATTTT.

This clone was recorded only once. V and J are TRBV4-2 and TRBJ2-5; 16 bases agree with TRBD2. The V and J ends lost 4 bases and 3 bases, in that order; junction bases with no gene match: 2. The CDR3 sequence is 16 residues long. Germline V gene lookup returns CDR1 LGHNA and CDR2 YNFKEQ. The DNA of the CDR3 is TGTGCCAGCAGCCTCGGGACTAGCGGGAGGGAAGAGACCCAGTACTTC. The encoded protein is CASSLGTSGREETQYF.

The chain joins TRBV24-1 to TRBJ2-1; D may be TRBD1 (5 bases). Germline V gives CDR1 KGHDR, CDR2 SFDVKD. Between the trimmed V and J ends, which lost 9 bases and 5 bases, there was a span of 19 bases. CDR3 length equals 15 residues. For the CDR3, the DNA is TGTGCCACCCAGGGTCGAGTCCCCCGCGACAATGAGCAGTTCTTC. Translating gives CATQGRVPRDNEQFF.

This chain joins TRBV18 and TRBJ2-2; 10 bases agree with TRBD2. CDR3 length: 15 residues. The junction had 4 bases not matched to a gene; V was cut back by 3 bases and J by 6 bases. Germline CDR1 KGHSH, CDR2 LQKENI. CDR3 sequence: CASSPLAGASGELFF. The CDR3 DNA reads as TGTGCCAGCTCACCTCTAGCGGGAGCATCCGGGGAGCTGTTTTTT. Complete variable domain (other parts from reference TRBV18 and TRBJ2-2): NAGVMQNPRHLVRRRGQEARLRCSPMKGHSHVYWYRQLPEEGLKFMVYLQKENIIDESGMPKERFSAEFPKEGPSILRIQQVVRGDSAAYFCASSPLAGASGELFFGEGSRLTVL.

The chain has TRBV19 and TRBJ2-7, with a possible D match to TRBD1 (6 bases). The CDR3 spans 13 residues. Germline V gene sequence: CDR1 LNHDA, CDR2 SQIVND (reference sequence). Between the trimmed V and J ends, which lost 6 bases and 3 bases, there was a span of 12 bases. As DNA, the CDR3 is TGTGCCAGTAGAGGGGGAACACTCTACGAGCAGTACTTC. This gives the protein CASRGGTLYEQYF.

The chain recombines TRBV12-3 or TRBV12-4 with TRBJ2-7, with no clear D. The CDR3 spans 12 residues. V gave up 4 bases and J gave up 5 bases, with 9 bases separating them. The CDR3 DNA is TGTGCCAGCAGTTCCTATACCGACGAGCAGTACTTC. Translating gives CASSSYTDEQYF.

V gene TRBV6-5 combines with J gene TRBJ2-7; weak D call: TRBD1 (5 bases). The V gene's germline CDR1 is MNHEY and CDR2 SVGAGI. V was pared by 0 bases and J by 3 bases, with 12 bases between. There are 15 residues in the CDR3. CDR3 loop: CASSYSPDSFYEQYF. CDR3 bases: TGTGCCAGCAGTTACTCGCCAGACAGTTTCTACGAGCAGTACTTC.

The V call is TRBV27, the J call TRBJ2-3, with D tentatively TRBD2 (5 bases). V was trimmed by 3 bases and J by 4 bases, leaving 11 bases between them. CDR1 and CDR2 (germline): MNHEY, SMNVEV (reference sequence). The CDR3 is 14 residues long. The CDR3 DNA is TGTGCCAGCAGTTTGACACTGCGGGCAGATACGCAGTATTTT. Translated, it gives CASSLTLRADTQYF.

This chain links TRBV19 with TRBJ2-7, with no clear D. Per germline, CDR1 LNHDA and CDR2 SQIVND (reference sequence). Trimming cost V 9 bases and J 4 bases, with 19 bases left between them. The CDR3 is 14 amino acids. The CDR3 loop is CASSNGRGKYEQYF. DNA of the CDR3: TGTGCCAGCTCGAACGGCCGAGGCAAGTACGAGCAGTACTTC. The full variable domain, in which reference TRBV19 and TRBJ2-7 provide the parts outside the CDR3, is DGGITQSPKYLFRKEGQNVTLSCEQNLNHDAMYWYRQDPGQGLRLIYYSQIVNDFQKGDIAEGYSVSREKKESFPLTVTSAQKNPTAFYLCASSNGRGKYEQYFGPGTRLTVT.

The rearrangement uses TRBV28 and TRBJ1-2; D is undetermined. Looked up from germline, CDR1 is MDHEN and CDR2 is SYDVKM. V lost 10 bases and J 8 bases, leaving 17 bases between the germline ends. There are 12 residues in the CDR3. CDR3 in DNA: TGTGCCATCAACGTAGGAGAAGGAGGCTACACCTTC. It codes for CAINVGEGGYTF.

This chain uses TRBV27 with TRBJ1-1, with D perhaps TRBD1 (6 bases). Germline V lookup: CDR1 MNHEY, CDR2 SMNVEV (reference sequence). This CDR3 is built from 16 residues. Trimming took off 6 bases at V and 0 bases at J, with 17 bases between the two ends. The CDR3 loop reads CASREVRGQMNTEAFF. DNA for the CDR3: TGTGCCAGCAGGGAGGTACGAGGACAGATGAACACTGAAGCTTTCTTT.

The chain carries TRBV10-3 and TRBJ2-1; D remains unclear. The CDR3 sequence is 15 residues long. The germline V gene has CDR1 ENHRY and CDR2 SYGVKD. V was shortened by 0 bases and J by 0 bases, with 6 bases between the two germline ends. The CDR3 sequence is CAISESTISYNEQFF. CDR3 sequence (DNA): TGTGCCATCAGTGAGTCGACAATCTCCTACAATGAGCAGTTCTTC.

The CDR3 DNA reads as TGCGCCAGCAGTGAGGACAGGGGGCGCGGCGAGCAGTACTTC. Translated: CASSEDRGRGEQYF. The rearrangement uses TRBV10-1 and TRBJ2-7; TRBD1 matches 10 bases. The CDR3 contains 14 residues. From germline, CDR1 is WNHNN and CDR2 SYGVQD (reference sequence). The junction had 4 bases not matched to a gene; V was cut back by 2 bases and J by 6 bases.

The gene calls are TRBV2 and TRBJ1-2; a possible D gene is TRBD1 (6 bases). The V gene's germline CDR1 is SNHLY and CDR2 FYNNEI. V gave up 3 bases and J gave up 4 bases, with 9 bases separating them. The CDR3 has 13 residues. CDR3 amino acids: CASSEGAAYGYTF. CDR3 in DNA: TGTGCCAGCAGTGAGGGGGCAGCCTATGGCTACACCTTC.

The chain employs TRBV7-3 and TRBJ2-1; tentative D call: TRBD2 (5 bases). The CDR3 is 15 amino acids. The germline V gene encodes CDR1 SGHTA and CDR2 FQGTGA. The V and J ends lost 2 bases and 8 bases respectively, with 16 bases between them. CDR3 sequence (DNA): TGTGCCAGCAGCTTACGCCTAGCTCGGATGGATGAGCAGTTCTTC. Encoded protein: CASSLRLARMDEQFF. The complete variable domain, with remaining parts taken from reference TRBV7-3 and TRBJ2-1, reads GAGVSQTPSNKVTEKGKYVELRCDPISGHTALYWYRQSLGQGPEFLIYFQGTGAADDSGLPNDRFFAVRPEGSVSTLKIQRTERGDSAVYLCASSLRLARMDEQFFGPGTRLTVL.

V and J are TRBV27 and TRBJ2-3; 12 bases fit TRBD2. Trimming at V came to 7 bases and at J to 6 bases, leaving 11 bases not matched to a gene. In germline, CDR1 is MNHEY, CDR2 SMNVEV (reference sequence). The CDR3 contains 16 residues. CDR3 DNA: TGTGCCAGCACCTCCACGAGACTAGCGGGAGTGGATACGCAGTATTTT. Encoded protein: CASTSTRLAGVDTQYF.